The source of this TCR beta chain is a study of beta chain features in type 1 diabetes. Since all of the isolated RNA was reverse transcribed, expressed TCRB transcripts were what got sequenced. Repertoires were generated with immunoSEQ multiplex PCR, while TCRdb's copy carries only in-frame clones and drops some. The sample has about 140,000 clones, 9% to 10% seen once. V shed 2 bases, J shed 7 bases, and the junction held 11 bases outside the gene matches. The CDR3 has 16 amino acids. From germline, CDR1 is PRHDT and CDR2 FYEKMQ (reference sequence). All of the sorted populations showed purity greater than 95%. Study outcomes and limitations: Any HLA type influence on TCRB rearrangement was left unresolved here.

This clone occurred many times. Antigen specificity is unknown. This chain links TRBV13 with TRBJ1-5, with 7 bases lining up with TRBD1. Material for sequencing was central memory CD4+ T cells from blood. This clonotype was obtained from a woman aged 40-49 years in good health. The CDR3 DNA reads TGTGCCAGCAGCTTACGAAGGGGGCAGGGGTTCCAGCCCCAGCATTTT. Translated, it gives CASSLRRGQGFQPQHF. The whole variable domain, filled in from reference TRBV13 and TRBJ1-5, reads AAGVIQSPRHLIKEKRETATLKCYPIPRHDTVYWYQQGPGQDPQFLISFYEKMQSDKGSIPDRFSAQQFSDYHSELNMSSLELGDSALYFCASSLRRGQGFQPQHFGDGTRLSIL.